This TCR beta chain originates from a study of T-cell reconstitution after alpha-beta-depleted transplantation in children. The authors prepared the TCRbeta library with unique molecular identifiers. TCRdb re-analysed the PCR reads in MiXCR, keeping a single row per CDR3 protein. The table lists about 460,000 distinct CDR3 sequences, approximately 10% of them singletons, with approximately 14% in the top ten. The source material was PBMCs, mostly from graft donor cells, sampled 180 days after TCRalphabeta/CD19-depleted stem cell transplant. The sequence came from a female patient aged 2-15 years who had a stem cell transplant for aplastic anemia, so the T cells may come from the graft donor.

CDR3 amino acids: CASSHVGRGLLYEQYF. The CDR3 DNA sequence: TGTGCCAGCAGCCATGTCGGCCGGGGACTACTCTACGAGCAGTACTTC. The genes are TRBV11-1 and TRBJ2-7; 7 nucleotides agree with TRBD2. CDR1 SGHAT and CDR2 FQDESV come from the germline V gene (reference sequence). With V trimmed by 5 bases and J by 3 bases, 13 bases remained unmatched. The CDR3 runs 16 residues.